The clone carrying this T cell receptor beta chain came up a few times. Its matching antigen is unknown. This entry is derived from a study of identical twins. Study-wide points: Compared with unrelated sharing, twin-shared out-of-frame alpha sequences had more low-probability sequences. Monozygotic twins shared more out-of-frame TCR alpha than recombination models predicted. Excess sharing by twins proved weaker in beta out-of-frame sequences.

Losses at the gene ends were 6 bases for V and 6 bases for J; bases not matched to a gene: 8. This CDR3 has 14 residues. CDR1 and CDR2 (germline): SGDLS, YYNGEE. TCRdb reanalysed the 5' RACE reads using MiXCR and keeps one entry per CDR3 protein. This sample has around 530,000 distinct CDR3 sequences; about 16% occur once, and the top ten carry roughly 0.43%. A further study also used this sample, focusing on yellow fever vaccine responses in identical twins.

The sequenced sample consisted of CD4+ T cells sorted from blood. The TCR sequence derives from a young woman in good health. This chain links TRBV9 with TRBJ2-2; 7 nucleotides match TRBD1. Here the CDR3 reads CASNKKQGSGELFF. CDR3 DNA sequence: TGTGCCAGCAACAAAAAACAGGGGTCCGGGGAGCTGTTTTTT.